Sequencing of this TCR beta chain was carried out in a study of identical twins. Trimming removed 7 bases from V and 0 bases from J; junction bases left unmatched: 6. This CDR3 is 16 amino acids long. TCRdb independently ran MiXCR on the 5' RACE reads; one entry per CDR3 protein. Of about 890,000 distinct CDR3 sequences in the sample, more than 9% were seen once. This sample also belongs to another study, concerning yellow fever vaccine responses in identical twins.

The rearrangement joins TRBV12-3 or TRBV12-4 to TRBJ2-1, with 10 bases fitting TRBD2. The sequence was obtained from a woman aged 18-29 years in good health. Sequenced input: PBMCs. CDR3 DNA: TGTGCCAGCACCCTCTCTAGCGGGAGCTCCTACAATGAGCAGTTCTTC. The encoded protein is CASTLSSGSSYNEQFF.